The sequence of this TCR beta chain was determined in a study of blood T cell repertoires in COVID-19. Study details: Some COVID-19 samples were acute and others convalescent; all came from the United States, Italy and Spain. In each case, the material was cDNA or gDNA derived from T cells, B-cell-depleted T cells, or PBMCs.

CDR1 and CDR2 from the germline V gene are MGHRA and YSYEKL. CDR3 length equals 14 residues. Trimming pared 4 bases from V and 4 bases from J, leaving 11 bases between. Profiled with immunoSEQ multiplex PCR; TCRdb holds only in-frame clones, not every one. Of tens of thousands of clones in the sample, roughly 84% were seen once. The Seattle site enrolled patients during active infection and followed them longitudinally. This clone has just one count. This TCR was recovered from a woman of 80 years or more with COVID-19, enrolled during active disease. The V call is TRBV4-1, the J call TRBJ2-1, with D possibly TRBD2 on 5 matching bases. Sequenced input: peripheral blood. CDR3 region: CASSRLGLYNEQFF. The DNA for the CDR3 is TGCGCCAGCAGCCGATTAGGACTGTACAATGAGCAGTTCTTC.